A single sample is the source of the 2 T cell receptor beta chains below, sequenced in a study of T cell responses to AZD1222 COVID-19 vaccine (dated by TCRdb to 2020 to 2022). In light of the paper, this sample's time point label describes: about 28 days (+/-7) after the second vaccine dose. Receptors were amplified or captured by the immunoSEQ multiplex PCR assay. In TCRdb, the immuneACCESS table is reduced to in-frame sequences with V and J assigned. These tables do not hold every clone; where another copy was compared, an unresolved V gene accounts for under half, and the others remain unexplained. The sample has fewer than 70,000 clones on record, 80% of them singletons. The ten largest clones represent around 15% of the sample. This material consisted of peripheral blood, taken 28 days after the second AZD1222 dose. These receptors were taken from an adult who received the AZD1222 COVID-19 vaccine.

The genes are TRBV9 and TRBJ2-3; D is undetermined. The CDR3 is made up of 15 amino acids. Per the germline V gene, CDR1 is SGDLS and CDR2 is YYNGEE. V was shortened by 3 bases and J by 2 bases, with 13 bases between the two germline ends. Written as DNA, the CDR3 is TGTGCCAGCAGCGCCCTGGATGCCTCCACAGATACGCAGTATTTT. It yields the protein CASSALDASTDTQYF.

This rearrangement joins TRBV3-1 (or the pseudogene TRBV3-2) to TRBJ1-2; possible D gene TRBD1, 5 bases. This CDR3 spans 15 amino acids. V lost 1 base and J lost 4, with 13 bases in between. Germline CDR1 is LGHDT and CDR2 is YNNKEL (reference sequence). The CDR3 DNA reads as TGTGCCAGCAGCCAAGGCGGCCAGGGAAGCTATGGCTACACCTTC. Translated, it gives CASSQGGQGSYGYTF.